Each of the 13 T cell receptor beta chains below was sequenced from the same sample in a study of cytomegalovirus exposure and HLA in healthy donors. Produced via immunoSEQ multiplex PCR; TCRdb's table is partial and in-frame only. The data contain 90,000 to 150,000 clones, 88% of them singletons. The specimen was PBMCs. These receptor sequences come from a woman younger than 30 in good health and CMV-seropositive.

The chain combines TRBV2 with TRBJ2-7, with 11 bases that match TRBD1. The junction had 7 bases not matched to a gene; V was cut back by 6 bases and J by 6 bases. The germline V gene has CDR1 SNHLY and CDR2 FYNNEI. This CDR3 spans 14 amino acids. The CDR3 protein is CASSPGTGGFEQYF. As DNA, the CDR3 is TGTGCCAGCAGCCCCGGGACAGGGGGTTTCGAGCAGTACTTC.

The DNA of the CDR3 is TGTGCCAGTAGATCGGGCTACAATGAGCAGTTCTTC. Translation gives CASRSGYNEQFF. This chain joins TRBV19 and TRBJ2-1; D ambiguous. The CDR3 contains 12 residues. V was pared by 6 bases and J by 3 bases, with 6 bases between. CDR1 is LNHDA, CDR2 SQIVND, per germline (reference sequence).

This chain connects TRBV7-6 to TRBJ2-3; the match to TRBD2 covers 9 bases. The V gene's germline CDR1 is SGHVS and CDR2 FNYEAQ. This CDR3 spans 15 amino acids. Trimming removed 5 bases from V and 8 bases from J; junction bases left unmatched: 11. The chain's CDR3 is CASSPAGGEVGTQYF. CDR3 DNA sequence: TGTGCCAGCAGCCCCGCGGGGGGGGAAGTCGGTACGCAGTATTTT.

The chain has TRBV7-9 and TRBJ2-7; no clear D. Looked up from germline, CDR1 is SEHNR and CDR2 is FQNEAQ (reference sequence). The V gene lost 2 bases and the J gene lost 8 bases, with 16 bases spanning the gap. This CDR3 contains 14 residues. The DNA for the CDR3 is TGTGCCAGCAGCTTATCGAGTCTCCCACCGCAGCAGTACTTC. Translated: CASSLSSLPPQQYF.

Concerning this clone: An end of the junction does not agree with germline; a read error may underlie this. The chain carries TRBV7-3 and TRBJ2-3; 9 nucleotides align to TRBD1. The CDR3 runs to 15 residues. Germline CDR1 SGHTA, CDR2 FQGTGA. The CDR3 sequence: CASSLTGTGTSTQYF. The CDR3 nucleotides read TGTGCCAGCAGTTTAACCGGGACAGGGACCAGTACGCAGTATTTT.

This clone was counted a single time. This chain connects TRBV6-1 to TRBJ2-3; D is possibly TRBD2 (7 bases). CDR1 is MNHNS, CDR2 SASEGT, per germline. Trimming cost V 2 bases and J 2 bases, with 17 bases left between them. The CDR3 sequence is 17 residues long. The CDR3: CASSEMRGGGYTDTQYF. CDR3 sequence (DNA): TGTGCCAGCAGTGAAATGAGGGGGGGCGGATACACAGATACGCAGTATTTT.

This clone was recorded only once. This chain joins TRBV7-3 and TRBJ2-1; 15 bases fit TRBD2. This CDR3 region has 16 residues. The J segment lost 7 bases and the V segment lost 5 bases, leaving 6 bases of the junction unmatched. CDR1 SGHTA and CDR2 FQGTGA come from the germline V gene. CDR3 nucleotide sequence: TGTGCCAGCAGCCTCGCAGGGACTAGCGGGGGGAATGAGCAGTTCTTC. It codes for CASSLAGTSGGNEQFF.

V is TRBV9 and J is TRBJ1-2, with no clear D. The germline gives CDR1 SGDLS, CDR2 YYNGEE. V was cut by 0 bases and J by 8 bases, with 17 bases left in between. The CDR3 contains 15 residues. This chain's CDR3 is CASSVEGGPRVGYTF. In nucleotides, the CDR3 is TGTGCCAGCAGCGTAGAGGGAGGCCCCCGTGTGGGCTACACCTTC.

The genes are TRBV18 and TRBJ2-3, with TRBD2 as a possible D gene (6 bases). V lost 0 bases and J 3 bases, leaving 10 bases between the germline ends. The germline V gene has CDR1 KGHSH and CDR2 LQKENI. This CDR3 spans 15 amino acids. The CDR3 sequence: CASSPPGSGTDTQYF. In nucleotides, the CDR3 is TGTGCCAGCTCACCACCCGGGAGTGGGACAGATACGCAGTATTTT.

The chain is built from TRBV10-3 and TRBJ2-5, with D tentatively TRBD1 (6 bases). This CDR3 has 14 amino acids. CDR1 and CDR2 from the germline V gene are ENHRY and SYGVKD. V dropped 5 bases and J dropped 2 bases, with 12 bases sitting between them. This CDR3 is CAISRYRAQETQYF. The CDR3 DNA reads as TGTGCCATCAGTCGATACAGGGCGCAAGAGACCCAGTACTTC.

The chain uses TRBV4-1 and TRBJ2-7; D ambiguous. CDR1 MGHRA and CDR2 YSYEKL come from the germline V gene. Trimming shortened V by 3 bases and J by 3 bases, and 18 bases separated the two germline ends. This CDR3 contains 16 residues. The CDR3 reads CASSQEPSGFGYEQYF. CDR3 sequence (DNA): TGCGCCAGCAGCCAGGAACCTAGTGGTTTCGGCTACGAGCAGTACTTC.

This clone was observed a single time. The chain joins TRBV19 to TRBJ1-5; 7 bases map to TRBD1. CDR3 length: 15 residues. Germline V gene lookup returns CDR1 LNHDA and CDR2 SQIVND (reference sequence). V shed 4 bases and J 4 bases; nucleotides not matched to a gene: 7. The CDR3 DNA reads TGTGCCAGTAGTACCCTGGGACAGAAGAATCAGCCCCAGCATTTT. It yields the protein CASSTLGQKNQPQHF.

J is TRBJ1-1 and V is TRBV18, with D perhaps matching TRBD1 (5 bases). V was trimmed by 3 bases and J by 2 bases, leaving 22 bases between them. This CDR3 region has 18 residues. Looked up from germline, CDR1 is KGHSH and CDR2 is LQKENI. DNA of the CDR3: TGTGCCAGCTCACCCCTCCCGCACAGGCGAACCTTCAACACTGAAGCTTTCTTT. Translating gives CASSPLPHRRTFNTEAFF. Based on the CDR3 plus reference TRBV18 and TRBJ1-1, the full variable domain is NAGVMQNPRHLVRRRGQEARLRCSPMKGHSHVYWYRQLPEEGLKFMVYLQKENIIDESGMPKERFSAEFPKEGPSILRIQQVVRGDSAAYFCASSPLPHRRTFNTEAFFGQGTRLTVV.